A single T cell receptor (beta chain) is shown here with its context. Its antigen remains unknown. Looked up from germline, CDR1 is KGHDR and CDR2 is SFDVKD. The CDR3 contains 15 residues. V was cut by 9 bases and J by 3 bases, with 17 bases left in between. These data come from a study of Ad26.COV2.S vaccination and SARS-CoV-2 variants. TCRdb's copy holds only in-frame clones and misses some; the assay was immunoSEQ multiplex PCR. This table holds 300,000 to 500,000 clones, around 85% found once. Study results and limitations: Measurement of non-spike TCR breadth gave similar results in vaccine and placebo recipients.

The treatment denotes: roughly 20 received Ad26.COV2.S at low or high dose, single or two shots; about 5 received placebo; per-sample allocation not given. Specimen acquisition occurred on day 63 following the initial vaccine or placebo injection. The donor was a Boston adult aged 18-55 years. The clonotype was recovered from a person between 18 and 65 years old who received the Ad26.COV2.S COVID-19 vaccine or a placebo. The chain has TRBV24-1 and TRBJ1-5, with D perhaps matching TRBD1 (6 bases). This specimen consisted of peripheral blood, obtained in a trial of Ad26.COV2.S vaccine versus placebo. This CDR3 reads CATGGQGDHNQPQHF. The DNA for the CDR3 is TGTGCCACCGGGGGGCAGGGCGATCACAATCAGCCCCAGCATTTT.